The 24 T cell receptor beta chains below come from one sample, sequenced in a study of CD8 T cells in Susac syndrome. Random hexamers were used to reverse transcribe the RNA input (roughly 0.5 to 1 ug). MiXCR, run by TCRdb on the immunoSEQ multiplex PCR reads, gives a single entry per CDR3 protein. The table has some 300,000 distinct CDR3 sequences, 89% seen once. Sequenced material: CD8+ T cells from PBMCs. The receptors were sampled from a human donor with multiple sclerosis.

The chain combines TRBV13 with TRBJ2-7; D uncertain. The CDR3 is 12 residues long. V lost 3 bases and J 4 bases, leaving 7 bases between the germline ends. Germline-derived CDR1 and CDR2 are PRHDT and FYEKMQ (reference sequence). CDR3 in amino acids: CASSFWSYEQYF. In nucleotides, the CDR3 is TGTGCCAGCAGCTTCTGGAGTTACGAGCAGTACTTC. Filled out from reference TRBV13 and TRBJ2-7, the complete variable domain reads AAGVIQSPRHLIKEKRETATLKCYPIPRHDTVYWYQQGPGQDPQFLISFYEKMQSDKGSIPDRFSAQQFSDYHSELNMSSLELGDSALYFCASSFWSYEQYFGPGTRLTVT.

This sequence joins TRBV12-3 or TRBV12-4 and TRBJ2-3; D is uncertain. The V end lost 3 bases, the J end lost 3 bases, and 10 bases lay between the germline ends. The CDR3 loop spans 14 amino acids. The CDR3 spells CASSLGSETDTQYF. The CDR3 bases are TGTGCCAGCAGTTTGGGATCAGAGACAGATACGCAGTATTTT.

This chain uses TRBV4-3 with TRBJ1-5, with D perhaps TRBD1 (6 bases). From germline, CDR1 is LGHNA and CDR2 YSLEER. V lost 5 bases and J lost 5, with 19 bases in between. This CDR3 region has 16 residues. The CDR3 sequence is CASSDSIYRGHQPQHF. CDR3 nucleotides: TGCGCCAGCAGCGACTCTATTTACCGGGGGCATCAGCCCCAGCATTTT.

This clonotype turned up a few times. J is TRBJ2-5 and V is TRBV7-9, with no clear D. This CDR3 region has 13 residues. Deletions cut 5 bases from V and 3 bases from J, with 10 bases between. CDR1 and CDR2 from the germline V gene are SEHNR and FQNEAQ (reference sequence). The CDR3 nucleotides read TGTGCCAGCAGCGTGACTGGTAAAGAGACCCAGTACTTC. Its translation: CASSVTGKETQYF.

This clonotype was observed a single time. J is TRBJ2-2 and V is TRBV3-1, with 10 bases lining up with TRBD2. Germline CDR1 and CDR2: LGHDT and YNNKEL (reference sequence). The CDR3 consists of 18 residues. Trimming cost V 3 bases and J 0 bases; bases outside gene matches: 7. CDR3 sequence reads: CASSHPLAGASNTGELFF. Here the CDR3 DNA reads TGTGCCAGCAGCCACCCCCTAGCGGGGGCCTCGAACACCGGGGAGCTGTTTTTT. Based on the CDR3 plus reference TRBV3-1 and TRBJ2-2, the full variable domain is DTAVSQTPKYLVTQMGNDKSIKCEQNLGHDTMYWYKQDSKKFLKIMFSYNNKELIINETVPNRFSPKSPDKAHLNLHINSLELGDSAVYFCASSHPLAGASNTGELFFGEGSRLTVL.

The chain uses TRBV28 and TRBJ2-2, with a possible D match to TRBD2 (6 bases). V lost 10 bases, J lost 5 bases, and 14 bases lay in between. This CDR3 contains 13 residues. Germline V CDR1 and CDR2: MDHEN, SYDVKM. The CDR3 DNA follows: TGTGCCACCACGAACCGGGGGACCGGGGAGCTGTTTTTT. Translation gives CATTNRGTGELFF.

The chain has TRBV5-4 and TRBJ2-5, with TRBD2 matching 12 bases. Trimming cost V 0 bases and J 5 bases; bases outside gene matches: 2. Germline lookup yields CDR1 SGHNT and CDR2 YYREEE (reference sequence). The CDR3 covers 15 residues. The CDR3 spells CASSLGLAGEETQYF. In DNA form, the CDR3 reads TGTGCCAGCAGCTTGGGACTAGCGGGAGAGGAGACCCAGTACTTC.

This sequence joins TRBV6-5 and TRBJ1-2, with 8 positions matching TRBD1. The CDR3 is 14 residues long. J gave up 7 bases and V 6 bases, and 10 bases lay outside the gene matches. The V gene's germline CDR1 is MNHEY and CDR2 SVGAGI. CDR3 sequence (DNA): TGTGCCAGCAGCCCCTTTAAGACAGGGGTTGGCTACACCTTC. This translates into CASSPFKTGVGYTF.

CDR3 region: CASSSGTSVPDTQYF. In DNA, the CDR3 is TGTGCCAGCAGTTCCGGGACTAGCGTCCCAGATACGCAGTATTTT. The rearrangement joins TRBV11-2 to TRBJ2-3; the match to TRBD2 covers 10 bases. Germline V gene lookup returns CDR1 SGHAT and CDR2 FQNNGV. The length of the CDR3 is 15 residues. With V trimmed by 6 bases and J by 4 bases, 7 bases remained unmatched. The variable domain in full, with the rest retrieved from reference TRBV11-2 and TRBJ2-3, is EAGVAQSPRYKIIEKRQSVAFWCNPISGHATLYWYQQILGQGPKLLIQFQNNGVVDDSQLPKDRFSAERLKGVDSTLKIQPAKLEDSAVYLCASSSGTSVPDTQYFGPGTRLTVL.

This rearrangement joins TRBV20-1 to TRBJ2-1; the match to TRBD2 covers 10 bases. The CDR3 is 16 amino acids. In germline, CDR1 is DFQATT, CDR2 SNEGSKA (reference sequence). The V and J ends lost 0 bases and 4 bases, in that order; junction bases with no gene match: 6. The CDR3 nucleotides read TGCAGTGCTAGAGAGCGAGGACTAGCGGATTACAATGAGCAGTTCTTC. Its protein is CSARERGLADYNEQFF.

The rearrangement joins TRBV2 to TRBJ2-1; 7 positions agree with TRBD1. Per the germline V gene, CDR1 is SNHLY and CDR2 is FYNNEI. V lost 3 bases to trimming and J lost 8 bases; unmatched junction nucleotides: 7. The CDR3 spans 14 residues. For the CDR3, the DNA is TGTGCCAGCAGTGACCCAGGGGGTAACGATGAGCAGTTCTTC. Residues: CASSDPGGNDEQFF.

The chain uses TRBV29-1 and TRBJ1-3, with D hard to call. CDR1 SQVTM and CDR2 ANQGSEA come from the germline V gene. Trimming stripped 5 bases from V and 2 bases from J, with 10 bases between. This CDR3 is 13 amino acids long. The CDR3 here is CSVSTDTGNTIYF. CDR3 in DNA: TGCAGCGTTTCGACTGATACTGGAAACACCATATATTTT.

V and J are TRBV7-3 and TRBJ2-1, with D tentatively TRBD1 (6 bases). Germline loops: CDR1 SGHTA, CDR2 FQGTGA. CDR3 length: 14 residues. V lost 3 bases, J lost 5 bases, and 11 bases lay in between. CDR3 sequence: CASSFAGAHNEQFF. CDR3 sequence (DNA): TGTGCCAGCAGCTTTGCAGGGGCCCACAATGAGCAGTTCTTC.

The chain is built from TRBV11-2 and TRBJ2-7; D tentatively fits TRBD1 or TRBD2 (6 bases each). The CDR3 is 14 residues long. Germline loops: CDR1 SGHAT, CDR2 FQNNGV. Trimming pared 6 bases from V and 5 bases from J, leaving 17 bases between. The CDR3 sequence is CASRGMRGADEQYF. In DNA, the CDR3 is TGTGCCAGCAGGGGTATGAGGGGGGCGGACGAGCAGTACTTC. Together with reference TRBV11-2 and TRBJ2-7, the CDR3 gives the full variable domain: EAGVAQSPRYKIIEKRQSVAFWCNPISGHATLYWYQQILGQGPKLLIQFQNNGVVDDSQLPKDRFSAERLKGVDSTLKIQPAKLEDSAVYLCASRGMRGADEQYFGPGTRLTVT.

J is TRBJ2-5 and V is TRBV2, with unresolved D. The CDR3 runs to 13 residues. V lost 7 bases, J lost 1 base, and 10 bases lay in between. Per germline, CDR1 SNHLY and CDR2 FYNNEI. CDR3 sequence (DNA): TGTGCCAGCACCACTACCTTCCAAGAGACCCAGTACTTC. It is translated as CASTTTFQETQYF.

The rearrangement links TRBV5-6 to TRBJ2-3, with 11 bases lining up with TRBD2. V was pared by 4 bases and J by 2 bases, with 9 bases of the junction left unmatched. The length of the CDR3 is 17 residues. The germline gives CDR1 SGHDT, CDR2 YYEEEE. The DNA for the CDR3 is TGTGCCAGCAGCGGGCCTACTAGCGGGGGACCCACAGATACGCAGTATTTT. It yields the protein CASSGPTSGGPTDTQYF.

The rearrangement uses TRBV4-1 and TRBJ2-7; 9 bases fit TRBD2. Germline V gene lookup returns CDR1 MGHRA and CDR2 YSYEKL. Unmatched junction bases numbered 0, after V lost 0 bases and J lost 0 bases. The CDR3 is 15 residues long. CDR3 region: CASSQETSGSYEQYF. CDR3 coding DNA: TGCGCCAGCAGCCAAGAGACTAGCGGCTCCTACGAGCAGTACTTC.

CDR3 sequence reads: CASRSGLAGSSGEQYF. In DNA, the CDR3 is TGTGCCAGCAGATCGGGACTAGCGGGATCGTCAGGAGAGCAGTACTTC. V is TRBV28 and J is TRBJ2-7; 13 nucleotides line up with TRBD2. The CDR3 is 16 residues long. Germline CDR1 and CDR2: MDHEN and SYDVKM. The V gene end was trimmed by 6 bases and the J gene end by 7 bases; junction bases not matched to a gene: 12.

The chain combines TRBV19 with TRBJ1-1; a possible D gene is TRBD1 (5 bases). Looked up from germline, CDR1 is LNHDA and CDR2 is SQIVND (reference sequence). The V end was cut by 9 bases, the J end by 1 base, with 9 bases between. The CDR3 is 12 amino acids. The CDR3 is CASNTGNTEAFF. CDR3 sequence (DNA): TGTGCCAGCAATACAGGGAACACTGAAGCTTTCTTT.

There are a few counts of this clonotype. The chain couples TRBV6-1 to TRBJ2-7, with D hard to call. Trimming took off 8 bases at V and 3 bases at J, with 8 bases between the two ends. The CDR3 runs 11 residues. The germline CDR1 and CDR2 sequences are MNHNS and SASEGT. CDR3 amino acids: CASPAGYEQYF. CDR3 DNA sequence: TGTGCCAGCCCGGCAGGCTACGAGCAGTACTTC.

The chain carries TRBV27 and TRBJ1-5; D is ambiguous. V lost 6 bases and J 0 bases, leaving 9 bases between the germline ends. CDR3 size: 14 residues. The V gene's germline CDR1 is MNHEY and CDR2 SMNVEV (reference sequence). The CDR3 nucleotides are TGTGCCAGCAGCCCCCAGAGTAGCAATCAGCCCCAGCATTTT. It specifies CASSPQSSNQPQHF.

This chain connects TRBV19 to TRBJ1-1, with D perhaps matching TRBD1 (5 bases). V gave up 8 bases and J gave up 5 bases, with 12 bases separating them. Germline loops: CDR1 LNHDA, CDR2 SQIVND (reference sequence). The CDR3 runs 12 residues. CDR3 in DNA: TGTGCCAGTGGAATGGGGGTTACTGAAGCTTTCTTT. Translated, it gives CASGMGVTEAFF.

This clonotype has just one count. The chain is built from TRBV18 and TRBJ1-6; perhaps TRBD1 as D (5 bases). The V and J ends lost 3 bases and 0 bases respectively, with 9 bases between them. The CDR3 spans 16 residues. Germline assignment: CDR1 KGHSH and CDR2 LQKENI. The chain's CDR3 is CASSPGPSSYNSPLHF. The CDR3 DNA reads as TGTGCCAGCTCACCGGGACCGAGCTCCTATAATTCACCCCTCCACTTT.

In DNA form, the CDR3 reads TGTGCCTGGAGTGTATTGGGGCTTGAGCAGTTCTTC. It is translated as CAWSVLGLEQFF. The chain couples TRBV30 to TRBJ2-1; tentative D call: TRBD1 (5 bases). The CDR3 runs to 12 residues. Looked up from germline, CDR1 is GTSNPN and CDR2 is SVGIG (reference sequence). Trimming removed 0 bases at V and 9 bases at J, with 9 bases between.